Here is one T cell receptor beta chain with its context. Its antigen is as yet unknown. Germline DNA was also extracted, with blood RNA taken from unsorted whole blood. The CDR3 length is 14 residues. Germline trimming cut 2 bases from V and 2 bases from J; bases unmatched to any gene: 1. The entry originates in a study of tumor-infiltrating lymphocytes in primary liver carcinoma. The template, approximately 500 ng total RNA, yielded TCR beta cDNA made with a constant-region primer. For TCR beta, libraries were produced by three nested multiplex PCR rounds using slightly modified ARM-PCR. The two initial PCR rounds, roughly 11 cycles each, used TRBV1-TRBV30 forward and C-beta reverse primers. In TCRdb, the multiplex PCR reads were re-called with MiXCR into one record per CDR3 protein. Here the sample spans around 330,000 distinct CDR3 sequences, 58% being singletons. Whole-study results and caveats: Tumor-adjacent and tumor-blood pairs showed less overlap than tumor region pairs.

The sequence came from a woman aged 30 to 39 with primary liver carcinoma and hepatitis B virus infection. This chain connects TRBV12-3 or TRBV12-4 to TRBJ2-7, with 9 bases lining up with TRBD2. The specimen was peripheral blood. The CDR3 is CASSLIAGAYEQYF. DNA of the CDR3: TGTGCCAGCAGTTTAATAGCGGGGGCCTACGAGCAGTACTTC.